The present TCR beta chain was sequenced within a study of T cells after yellow fever vaccination. In TCRdb, the 5' RACE reads were re-called with MiXCR into one record per CDR3 protein. The sample shows some 350,000 distinct CDR3 sequences, about 6% of them seen only once. CDR3 length: 13 residues. The germline V gene has CDR1 SEHNR and CDR2 FQNEAQ (reference sequence). Overall study findings and caveats: Post-booster reappearance was seen for most primary-vaccination clones (around 96% CD4, 85% to 90% CD8).

In this sample, this clonotype turned up a few times. The antigen is unknown. At one of its ends the junction is not consistent with the germline gene, which may arise from a read error. The sequence came from a man aged 25-45 years who received the YFV17D yellow fever vaccine. The starting material was PBMCs, obtained 5 days after the yellow fever booster vaccination. J is TRBJ1-6 and V is TRBV7-9, with D possibly matching TRBD1 (5 bases). This chain's CDR3 is CASSGGGRTSPNF. CDR3 nucleotide sequence: TGTGCCAGCAGCGGGGGAGGACGGACCTCCCCAAATTTT.